These T cell receptor beta chains were read from a single sample in a study of T cells in localized non-small cell lung cancer. Some clones are missing from TCRdb's copy, which holds only in-frame ones; the method was immunoSEQ multiplex PCR. The table shows about 75,000 clones, with around 84% occurring only once. This specimen consisted of peripheral blood, obtained before any cancer treatment. The receptors were sampled from a female donor older than 55 with stage I lung adenocarcinoma. CDR3s leave out the opening cysteine and the closing phenylalanine or tryptophan. Rows may omit the clone size; those that give it use once, few, many or a size class.

TRBJ2-3	TRBV7-9	-	ASSLQGGNTDTQY
TRBJ1-1	TRBV7-8	-	ASSLGGTGEAF
TRBJ1-4	TRBV6-6	-	ASSPTGGGREKLF
TRBJ1-4	TRBV7-2	-	ASSLEVSEKLF
TRBJ1-2	TRBV6-4	-	ASSDEQGYGYT
TRBJ1-5	TRBV19	few	ASSRGTGKGKQPQH
TRBJ1-5	TRBV19	few	ASSGHPTGGNQPQH
TRBJ2-3	TRBV19	-	ASSLAPGQARGTQY
TRBJ1-2	TRBV5-4	-	ASSFGGGFGQLEGYT
TRBJ2-2	TRBV5-6	-	ASSQNPTLAAGELF
TRBJ2-1	TRBV5-4	-	ASSLPSGTPINEQF
TRBJ2-6	TRBV11-1	-	ASSFRSSGANVLT
TRBJ1-1	TRBV29-1	few	SVRDRVVGRNTEAF
TRBJ1-1	TRBV30	-	AWTTGRVWTGYTEAF
TRBJ2-3	TRBV7-3	-	ASSLRAGTDTQY
TRBJ2-2	TRBV4-3	-	ASSQVGTAGELF
TRBJ2-5	TRBV9	-	ASSVRDREEETQY
TRBJ1-2	TRBV5-4	-	ASSLEGANYGYT
TRBJ2-3	TRBV9	-	ASSESVSGGFTDTQY
TRBJ2-2	TRBV19	-	ASSIGSGLLTGELF
TRBJ1-2	TRBV20-1	-	RTDSSYGYT
TRBJ1-1	TRBV9	-	ASSNTGANTEAF
TRBJ2-1	TRBV19	-	ASSGRGSSYNEQF
TRBJ1-1	TRBV6-6	few	ASSTGEGTEAF
TRBJ1-5	TRBV30	-	AWKGGNQPQH
TRBJ1-5	TRBV7-2	-	ASSLVPGGLDQPQH
TRBJ2-7	TRBV30	-	AWSVGEWTSGGAGYEQY